The 10 T cell receptor beta chains presented below share a single source sample, sequenced in a study of T cell clonotyping in hematopoietic cell transplantation. Produced via immunoSEQ multiplex PCR; TCRdb's table is partial and in-frame only. The sample holds more than 55,000 clones, over 90% seen once. The sequenced sample was peripheral blood mononuclear cells. Receptor source: a man aged 50-60 years in good health. Some clones in this sample may be carry-over from other donors' samples.

This clone was counted only a few times. The chain employs TRBV29-1 and TRBJ1-1; D call uncertain. Germline CDR1 reads SQVTM; CDR2 reads ANQGSEA. The CDR3 is 14 amino acids. V lost 4 bases and J lost 5, with 17 bases in between. The CDR3 loop reads CSVVYSLGGTEAFF. Written as DNA, the CDR3 is TGCAGCGTTGTGTATTCCCTCGGAGGGACTGAAGCTTTCTTT.

The rearrangement uses TRBV18 and TRBJ2-6; D tentatively fits TRBD1 or TRBD2 (5 bases each). Looked up from germline, CDR1 is KGHSH and CDR2 is LQKENI. The CDR3 consists of 15 residues. The germline V and J ends were trimmed by 2 bases and 0 bases, with 5 bases remaining between them. CDR3 residues: CASSPGGSGANVLTF. The CDR3 DNA is TGTGCCAGCTCACCAGGGGGCTCTGGGGCCAACGTCCTGACTTTC.

This chain joins TRBV6-5 and TRBJ2-2, with D maybe TRBD2 (5 bases). With 2 bases removed from V and 0 bases from J, the gap between germline ends came to 7 bases. There are 15 residues in the CDR3. Germline loops: CDR1 MNHEY, CDR2 SVGAGI. The CDR3 is CASSYEGSNTGELFF. The CDR3 coding sequence is TGTGCCAGCAGTTACGAGGGCTCGAACACCGGGGAGCTGTTTTTT.

The CDR3 spells CASSEGGYSNQPQHF. The CDR3 nucleotides are TGTGCCAGCAGTGAAGGCGGATATAGCAATCAGCCCCAGCATTTT. The V call is TRBV2, the J call TRBJ1-5; unclear D gene. Germline V CDR1 and CDR2: SNHLY, FYNNEI. V lost 1 base and J 0 bases, leaving 7 bases between the germline ends. CDR3 length: 15 residues. Supplemented by reference TRBV2 and TRBJ1-5, the full variable domain reads EPEVTQTPSHQVTQMGQEVILRCVPISNHLYFYWYRQILGQKVEFLVSFYNNEISEKSEIFDDQFSVERPDGSNFTLKIRSTKLEDSAMYFCASSEGGYSNQPQHFGDGTRLSIL.

V is TRBV27 and J is TRBJ2-2, with D maybe TRBD1 (5 bases). Germline assignment: CDR1 MNHEY and CDR2 SMNVEV (reference sequence). The CDR3 loop spans 15 amino acids. V was cut by 3 bases and J by 4 bases, with 12 bases left in between. CDR3 sequence: CASSLSEGVTGELFF. The CDR3, as DNA: TGTGCCAGCAGTTTGAGTGAAGGGGTCACCGGGGAGCTGTTTTTT.

This clone was detected a few times. This rearrangement joins TRBV7-8 to TRBJ2-1; TRBD2 matches 12 bases. The CDR3 is made up of 16 amino acids. The trim removed 8 bases at V and 4 bases at J, leaving 9 bases unmatched. Per germline, CDR1 SGHVS and CDR2 FQNEAQ. CDR3 coding DNA: TGTGCCAGCTCCCTTGCCGGGACTAGCGGGTACAATGAGCAGTTCTTC. Protein: CASSLAGTSGYNEQFF.

The chain links TRBV7-2 to TRBJ1-5; D is unresolved. V was cut by 3 bases and J by 7 bases, with 13 bases left in between. CDR3 length: 14 residues. Germline CDR1 SGHTA, CDR2 FQGNSA. DNA of the CDR3: TGTGCCAGCAGCTTTGATGGGGTCCGCCAGCCCCAGCATTTT. This translates into CASSFDGVRQPQHF. Variable domain in full (rest from reference TRBV7-2 and TRBJ1-5): GAGVSQSPSNKVTEKGKDVELRCDPISGHTALYWYRQSLGQGLEFLIYFQGNSAPDKSGLPSDRFSAERTGGSVSTLTIQRTQQEDSAVYLCASSFDGVRQPQHFGDGTRLSIL.

The J gene is TRBJ1-5, the V gene TRBV6-5, with unresolved D. This CDR3 has 14 amino acids. V shed 0 bases and J shed 3 bases, with 6 bases lying between them. Germline values: CDR1 MNHEY, CDR2 SVGAGI. The CDR3 DNA reads as TGTGCCAGCAGTTACTCGCGGGTCAATCAGCCCCAGCATTTT. Encoded protein: CASSYSRVNQPQHF.

V usage is TRBV28 and J usage is TRBJ2-7; D call uncertain. Germline lookup yields CDR1 MDHEN and CDR2 SYDVKM. The CDR3 sequence is 13 residues long. V was trimmed by 4 bases and J by 3 bases, leaving 10 bases between them. As DNA, the CDR3 is TGTGCCAGCAGTTGGGGTGATAGCTACGAGCAGTACTTC. It specifies CASSWGDSYEQYF.

The V gene is TRBV19, the J gene TRBJ2-5, with D possibly matching TRBD2 (5 bases). Trimming took 5 bases from V and 5 from J, leaving 12 bases between them. Germline V CDR1 and CDR2: LNHDA, SQIVND (reference sequence). The CDR3 spans 13 residues. The CDR3 region is CASSLFGGETQYF. CDR3 nucleotides: TGTGCCAGTAGTTTATTCGGCGGGGAGACCCAGTACTTC.